This note documents a single T cell receptor beta chain sequence. The antigen is undetermined. Together with a sample-barcoded 5' primer, a J-beta primer mix was included in a second PCR lasting about 7 to 12 cycles. A template-switch adaptor with 12 random nucleotides tagged each cDNA molecule. No fewer than 3 million CDR3-containing paired-end reads came from each sample. Each CDR3 protein is one row after TCRdb ran MiXCR on the 5' RACE reads. The sample records approximately 1,000,000 distinct CDR3 sequences, roughly two fifths being singletons. The data are from a study of blood T cells in healthy people across ages. Study results and limitations: Both naive CD4+ cell counts and diversity were greater in long-lived donors than in aged donors. Naive T cell percentage showed a strong correlation with the diversity of TCR beta.

Trimming shortened V by 8 bases and J by 8 bases, and 16 bases separated the two germline ends. The CDR3 has 13 residues. The chain links TRBV12-3 or TRBV12-4 to TRBJ1-5; possibly TRBD1 for D (6 bases). The TCR sequence derives from a man aged 18-30 years in good health. The sequencing sample was made of blood. The CDR3 DNA reads TGTGCCAGCGGCTACGGGGGGCCGGAGCCCCAGCATTTT. Its protein product is CASGYGGPEPQHF.